The 3 T cell receptor beta chains presented below share a single source sample, sequenced in a study of T cell responses to AZD1222 COVID-19 vaccine (dated by TCRdb to the early 2020s). The protocol used for the library was the immunoSEQ multiplex PCR assay. TCRdb's version of the immuneACCESS table is confined to in-frame rearrangements and falls short of the full clone set. An unresolved V gene accounts for under half of the shortfall where checked; the remainder is of unknown origin. The sample yields roughly 160,000 clones; approximately 94% were counted once. The ten largest account for about 0.6% of the sample. The time point label here, explained by the study, means: baseline before first vaccination. Sequences were derived from peripheral blood, sampled on day 0 of AZD1222 vaccination. The receptors were gathered from an adult in good health.

The chain uses TRBV5-6 and TRBJ1-2; the D gene is possibly TRBD1 (6 bases). Germline CDR1 is SGHDT and CDR2 is YYEEEE. The CDR3 runs to 14 residues. V lost 4 bases to trimming and J lost 5 bases, with 15 bases between them. CDR3 sequence reads: CASSPNRAPYGYTF. In DNA form, the CDR3 reads TGTGCCAGCAGCCCAAACAGGGCCCCTTATGGCTACACCTTC.

The V gene is TRBV6-5, the J gene TRBJ1-1; D remains ambiguous. Germline CDR1 reads MNHEY; CDR2 reads SVGAGI. Trimming stripped 8 bases from V and 2 bases from J, with 12 bases between. This CDR3 spans 13 amino acids. The CDR3 DNA reads TGTGCCAGCGAGAAGACTATAAACACTGAAGCTTTCTTT. This translates into CASEKTINTEAFF.

This clone has just a few counts. The chain is built from TRBV5-1 and TRBJ1-1; no clear D gene. CDR3 length: 13 amino acids. V was trimmed by 2 bases and J by 5 bases, leaving 10 bases between them. Germline CDR1 is SGHRS and CDR2 is YFSETQ. The CDR3 region is CASSFNTMTEAFF. For the CDR3, the DNA is TGCGCCAGCAGCTTTAACACGATGACTGAAGCTTTCTTT.